The 32 T cell receptor beta chains below all came from one sample that was sequenced in a study of cytomegalovirus exposure and HLA in healthy donors. The PCR made use of 60 Vbeta and 13 Jbeta primers. Data came from immunoSEQ multiplex PCR; TCRdb stores just in-frame clones and leaves some out. The table lists 55,000 to 75,000 clones, around 80% of them singletons. The sample taken for sequencing was PBMCs. These receptors were obtained from a woman aged 30 to 39 in good health and CMV-seropositive.

The J gene is TRBJ1-1, the V gene TRBV4-3; weak D call: TRBD1 (6 bases). V lost 8 bases and J lost 1, with 8 bases in between. The CDR3 consists of 12 residues. The V gene's germline CDR1 is LGHNA and CDR2 YSLEER. The CDR3 protein is CASGTPNTEAFF. The CDR3 DNA reads TGCGCCAGCGGGACACCGAACACTGAAGCTTTCTTT.

The rearrangement joins TRBV7-6 to TRBJ1-2; tentative D call: TRBD1 (5 bases). V was shortened by 2 bases and J by 0 bases, with 10 bases between the two germline ends. The CDR3 spans 15 residues. Germline CDR1 and CDR2: SGHVS and FNYEAQ. CDR3 sequence: CASSLRAGTNYGYTF. For the CDR3, the DNA is TGTGCCAGCAGCTTAAGGGCAGGGACTAACTATGGCTACACCTTC.

This clone was seen once. V is TRBV19 and J is TRBJ1-4, with TRBD1 matching over 11 bases. V gave up 6 bases and J gave up 7 bases; unmatched junction bases: 7. CDR1 is LNHDA and CDR2 is SQIVND in the germline V gene (reference sequence). The CDR3 is 15 residues long. The CDR3 sequence is CASSLGQGAFEKLFF. CDR3 in DNA: TGTGCCAGTAGCCTTGGACAGGGGGCGTTTGAAAAACTGTTTTTT. Combining the CDR3 with reference TRBV19 and TRBJ1-4 gives the whole variable domain DGGITQSPKYLFRKEGQNVTLSCEQNLNHDAMYWYRQDPGQGLRLIYYSQIVNDFQKGDIAEGYSVSREKKESFPLTVTSAQKNPTAFYLCASSLGQGAFEKLFFGSGTQLSVL.

The CDR3 bases are TGTGCCAGCAGGTTGGCGGGGGCGGCCCAGTACTTC. Translated: CASRLAGAAQYF. This chain links TRBV6-1 with TRBJ2-5; a possible D gene is TRBD2 (7 bases). CDR1 MNHNS and CDR2 SASEGT come from the germline V gene. The CDR3 contains 12 residues. V lost 6 bases and J 9 bases, leaving 14 bases between the germline ends.

This chain connects TRBV4-2 to TRBJ1-3, with 7 bases that match TRBD1. There are 16 residues in the CDR3. CDR1 LGHNA and CDR2 YNFKEQ come from the germline V gene. Trimming cost V 0 bases and J 7 bases; bases outside gene matches: 9. Written as DNA, the CDR3 is TGTGCCAGCAGCCAAGATGGAGGGGGCCAAGGGAACACCATATATTTT. Its translation: CASSQDGGGQGNTIYF.

This clone was recorded many times. V and J are TRBV10-1 and TRBJ2-7, with 13 bases that match TRBD2. Germline CDR1 and CDR2: WNHNN and SYGVQD (reference sequence). This CDR3 is 19 amino acids long. Losses at the gene ends were 7 bases for V and 0 bases for J; bases not matched to a gene: 15. The chain's CDR3 is CASKNELAGGPGSSYEQYF. The DNA of the CDR3 is TGCGCCAGCAAAAACGAACTAGCGGGAGGGCCGGGGAGCTCCTACGAGCAGTACTTC.

This clone was counted ten times or more. This chain connects TRBV7-2 to TRBJ1-1, with 8 bases that match TRBD1. From germline, CDR1 is SGHTA and CDR2 FQGNSA. With V trimmed by 4 bases and J by 11 bases, 12 bases remained unmatched. The CDR3 contains 14 residues. Here the CDR3 reads CASSSSGTGIGAFF. CDR3 nucleotide sequence: TGTGCCAGCAGCTCCTCCGGGACAGGAATCGGGGCTTTCTTT.

This clone occurred once. This rearrangement joins TRBV4-2 to TRBJ2-7; D is possibly TRBD1 (12 bases). CDR1 and CDR2 from the germline V gene are LGHNA and YNFKEQ. The CDR3 runs 21 residues. Trimming cost V 0 bases and J 6 bases, with 33 bases left between them. The DNA for the CDR3 is TGTGCCAGCAGCCAAGAGGTGGGGCGGGACAGGGGGCGCCTAGCGGGAGGCGAGCAGTACTTC. Translation: CASSQEVGRDRGRLAGGEQYF.

This chain uses TRBV6-4 with TRBJ2-2; TRBD2 is a possible D gene (5 bases). The V end lost 6 bases, the J end lost 1 base, and 9 bases lay between the germline ends. Germline CDR1 and CDR2: MRHNA and SNTAGT. The length of the CDR3 is 14 residues. The CDR3 sequence: CASRGGGNTGELFF. Written as DNA, the CDR3 is TGTGCCAGCAGAGGAGGAGGGAACACCGGGGAGCTGTTTTTT.

This chain connects TRBV30 to TRBJ2-4, with a possible D match to TRBD2 (6 bases). Germline-derived CDR1 and CDR2 are GTSNPN and SVGIG (reference sequence). V lost 8 bases, J lost 3 bases, and 11 bases lay in between. This CDR3 has 12 residues. CDR3 DNA sequence: TGTGCCCATGGAGGGGACAAAAACATTCAGTACTTC. Translated: CAHGGDKNIQYF.

There are a few counts of this clone. The chain joins TRBV6-5 to TRBJ1-2; possibly TRBD1 for D (6 bases). V was shortened by 3 bases and J by 3 bases, with 11 bases between the two germline ends. CDR1 and CDR2 from the germline V gene are MNHEY and SVGAGI. The CDR3 spans 14 residues. The CDR3 nucleotides are TGTGCCAGCAGTTATTTGGACAGTTACTATGGCTACACCTTC. It encodes CASSYLDSYYGYTF.

This clone was recorded at least ten times. The chain couples TRBV27 to TRBJ2-1, with D possibly being TRBD1 (5 bases). V was cut by 1 base and J by 6 bases, with 13 bases left in between. CDR1 and CDR2 from the germline V gene are MNHEY and SMNVEV (reference sequence). The CDR3 runs 15 residues. The CDR3 region has the DNA TGTGCCAGCAGTTTATACCGACAGAGGAGCAATGAGCAGTTCTTC. Translated: CASSLYRQRSNEQFF.

J is TRBJ2-2 and V is TRBV19; 7 bases agree with TRBD2. This CDR3 is built from 11 residues. With V trimmed by 8 bases and J by 7 bases, 1 base remained unmatched. Germline values: CDR1 LNHDA, CDR2 SQIVND (reference sequence). The CDR3 protein is CASSGGGELFF. CDR3 DNA: TGTGCCAGTTCGGGGGGCGGGGAGCTGTTTTTT.

The chain combines TRBV7-9 with TRBJ2-4; 9 bases map to TRBD1. The V segment lost 6 bases and the J segment 3 bases; nucleotides outside the gene matches: 6. CDR3 length: 15 amino acids. Germline V gives CDR1 SEHNR, CDR2 FQNEAQ (reference sequence). CDR3 coding DNA: TGTGCCAGCAGTGACAGGGGGGAGGGCAAAAACATTCAGTACTTC. Translated, it gives CASSDRGEGKNIQYF.

This clone occurred once. The junction departs from the called germline gene at one end, perhaps through a read error. The V and J genes are TRBV10-2 and TRBJ2-1; 14 nucleotides line up with TRBD2. The CDR3 is 18 amino acids. The V gene's germline CDR1 is WSHSY and CDR2 SAAADI. The CDR3 DNA reads TGCGCCAGCAGTGAGAGACTAGCGGGAGGGGGTTCCTTCAATGAGCAGTTCTTC. This sequence encodes CASSERLAGGGSFNEQFF.

The chain employs TRBV7-9 and TRBJ1-3; D possibly corresponds to TRBD1 (6 bases). This CDR3 has 14 residues. The germline V gene encodes CDR1 SEHNR and CDR2 FQNEAQ (reference sequence). Trimming took off 5 bases at V and 1 base at J, with 9 bases between the two ends. The CDR3 DNA sequence: TGTGCCAGCAGCCGGACAGTGTCTGGAAACACCATATATTTT. Translation: CASSRTVSGNTIYF.

The gene calls are TRBV5-6 and TRBJ2-1; 11 nucleotides line up with TRBD2. The germline gives CDR1 SGHDT, CDR2 YYEEEE. CDR3 size: 15 residues. V was pared by 3 bases and J by 7 bases, with 6 bases of the junction left unmatched. The CDR3 is CASSSTSGTGNEQFF. For the CDR3, the DNA is TGTGCCAGCAGCTCGACTAGCGGGACAGGGAATGAGCAGTTCTTC.

About this clone: One end of the junction is discordant with germline, which a read error may explain. The chain links TRBV7-7 to TRBJ2-7, with unresolved D. Germline assignment: CDR1 SSHAT and CDR2 FNYEAQ (reference sequence). The CDR3 covers 14 residues. The CDR3 nucleotides are TGTGCTAGCAGCGACTCTTTTGGCAGCTACGAGCAGTACTTC. The encoded protein is CASSDSFGSYEQYF.

The chain links TRBV15 to TRBJ2-6; 8 positions agree with TRBD2. The CDR3 loop spans 18 amino acids. After removal of 3 bases from V and 0 bases from J, the junction contained 7 bases not matched to a gene. Germline V CDR1 and CDR2: LNHNV, YYDKDF (reference sequence). The CDR3 sequence: CATSSLLAGLSGANVLTF. The CDR3 bases are TGTGCCACCAGCAGCCTCCTAGCGGGCCTCTCTGGGGCCAACGTCCTGACTTTC. Full variable domain (outside the CDR3, taken from reference TRBV15 and TRBJ2-6): DAMVIQNPRYQVTQFGKPVTLSCSQTLNHNVMYWYQQKSSQAPKLLFHYYDKDFNNEADTPDNFQSRRPNTSFCFLDIRSPGLGDTAMYLCATSSLLAGLSGANVLTFGAGSRLTVL.

This sequence joins TRBV7-9 and TRBJ2-7; D unresolved. V lost 3 bases and J lost 6, with 12 bases in between. This CDR3 contains 13 residues. Per the germline V gene, CDR1 is SEHNR and CDR2 is FQNEAQ (reference sequence). CDR3 residues: CASSFGKRVEQYF. CDR3 in DNA: TGTGCCAGCAGCTTCGGCAAACGGGTCGAGCAGTACTTC.

V usage is TRBV5-1 and J usage is TRBJ2-5, with 7 bases that match TRBD1. The J call may be mistaken, given a closer DNA end match to TRBJ2-7. Germline assignment: CDR1 SGHRS and CDR2 YFSETQ. CDR3 size: 14 residues. CDR3 bases: TGCGCCAGCAGCTTGGAGGGGGCCCAGTACGAGCAGTACTTC. Translated: CASSLEGAQYEQYF.

The chain is built from TRBV27 and TRBJ1-1; D might be TRBD1 (6 bases). Trimming left V 5 bases short and J 5 bases short, with 18 bases between. The CDR3 is made up of 15 amino acids. Germline V gene lookup returns CDR1 MNHEY and CDR2 SMNVEV (reference sequence). CDR3 DNA: TGTGCCAGCAGTCCCGAGCGGGGGGCCCCAACTGAAGCTTTCTTT. This sequence encodes CASSPERGAPTEAFF.

The genes are TRBV11-2 and TRBJ2-7, with 7 bases lining up with TRBD2. The CDR3 runs 13 residues. In germline, CDR1 is SGHAT, CDR2 FQNNGV. J gave up 4 bases and V 4 bases, and 4 bases lay outside the gene matches. The CDR3 region is CASSSNSGYEQYF. The DNA for the CDR3 is TGTGCCAGCAGCTCAAATAGCGGGTACGAGCAGTACTTC.

The CDR3 sequence is CASSVVRGGSEKLFF. The DNA for the CDR3 is TGTGCCAGCAGCGTAGTGAGAGGCGGGTCTGAAAAACTGTTTTTT. The chain has TRBV27 and TRBJ1-4; D is uncertain. CDR1 MNHEY and CDR2 SMNVEV come from the germline V gene (reference sequence). This CDR3 contains 15 residues. The V and J ends lost 6 bases and 7 bases respectively, with 18 bases between them.

This clone has only a few counts. The rearrangement uses TRBV6-5 and TRBJ2-7, with D possibly being TRBD2 (6 bases). The CDR3 sequence is 14 residues long. Germline V gene data show CDR1 as MNHEY and CDR2 as SVGAGI. Trimming took 0 bases from V and 5 from J, leaving 11 bases between them. The CDR3 DNA reads as TGTGCCAGCAGTTACTCGGAGGGGACCCACGAGCAGTACTTC. It encodes CASSYSEGTHEQYF.

V usage is TRBV29-1 and J usage is TRBJ2-2; weak D call: TRBD1 (5 bases). Germline lookup yields CDR1 SQVTM and CDR2 ANQGSEA. The V end lost 3 bases, the J end lost 7 bases, and 9 bases lay between the germline ends. The CDR3 consists of 12 residues. The CDR3, as DNA: TGCAGCGTTGACAGGGTGGGCGGGGAGCTGTTTTTT. It yields the protein CSVDRVGGELFF.

The V and J genes are TRBV29-1 and TRBJ1-1, with D uncertain. The CDR3 length is 13 residues. With 7 bases removed from V and 3 bases from J, the gap between germline ends came to 15 bases. CDR1 and CDR2 from the germline V gene are SQVTM and ANQGSEA. The CDR3 here is CSAATMIDTEAFF. The CDR3, as DNA: TGCAGCGCCGCGACAATGATCGACACTGAAGCTTTCTTT.

The V gene is TRBV11-2, the J gene TRBJ2-3; TRBD2 matches 13 bases. V was pared by 7 bases and J by 5 bases, with 12 bases of the junction left unmatched. Germline V gene lookup returns CDR1 SGHAT and CDR2 FQNNGV. The CDR3 extends over 17 amino acids. CDR3 in amino acids: CASTVGGLAGEVDTQYF. CDR3 sequence (DNA): TGTGCCAGCACCGTGGGAGGACTAGCGGGAGAAGTAGATACGCAGTATTTT.

This chain links TRBV6-4 with TRBJ2-2; 13 nucleotides line up with TRBD2. With V trimmed by 4 bases and J by 4 bases, 3 bases remained unmatched. The CDR3 contains 16 residues. Germline values: CDR1 MRHNA, CDR2 SNTAGT. The CDR3 protein is CASSGTSGSPTGELFF. CDR3 in DNA: TGTGCCAGCAGTGGGACTAGCGGGAGCCCCACCGGGGAGCTGTTTTTT.

The chain has TRBV7-3 and TRBJ2-4; possible D gene TRBD2, 6 bases. This CDR3 spans 13 amino acids. Trimming removed 2 bases from V and 7 bases from J, with 9 bases in between. The germline CDR1 and CDR2 sequences are SGHTA and FQGTGA. Here the CDR3 reads CASSLAGHNIQYF. For the CDR3, the DNA is TGTGCCAGCAGCTTAGCGGGGCACAACATTCAGTACTTC.

The rearrangement links TRBV29-1 to TRBJ1-6; 10 bases align to TRBD1. J was trimmed by 9 bases and V by 6 bases; bases with no gene match: 2. The CDR3 runs to 12 residues. Germline V gene data show CDR1 as SQVTM and CDR2 as ANQGSEA. CDR3 protein: CSVRQGASPLHF. The DNA for the CDR3 is TGCAGCGTAAGACAGGGGGCTTCACCCCTCCACTTT.

The rearrangement uses TRBV6-1 and TRBJ1-4; D is perhaps TRBD1 (5 bases). Germline V lookup: CDR1 MNHNS, CDR2 SASEGT. The germline V and J ends were trimmed by 8 bases and 2 bases, with 12 bases remaining between them. The CDR3 length is 14 residues. DNA for the CDR3: TGTGCCAGCGCGGGGGAGTGGACTAATGAAAAACTGTTTTTT. Protein sequence: CASAGEWTNEKLFF.